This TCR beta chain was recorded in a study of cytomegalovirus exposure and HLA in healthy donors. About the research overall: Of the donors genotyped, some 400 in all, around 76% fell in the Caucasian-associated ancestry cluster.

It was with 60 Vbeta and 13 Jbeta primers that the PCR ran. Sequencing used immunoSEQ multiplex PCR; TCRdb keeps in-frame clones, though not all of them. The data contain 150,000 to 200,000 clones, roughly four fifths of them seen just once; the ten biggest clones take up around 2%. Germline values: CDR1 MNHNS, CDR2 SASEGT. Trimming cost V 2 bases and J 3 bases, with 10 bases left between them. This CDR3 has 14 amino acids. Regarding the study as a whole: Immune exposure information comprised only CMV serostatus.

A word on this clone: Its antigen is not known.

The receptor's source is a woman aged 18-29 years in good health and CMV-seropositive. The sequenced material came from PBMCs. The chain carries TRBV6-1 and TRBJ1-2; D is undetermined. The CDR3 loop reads CASSERRLHYGYTF. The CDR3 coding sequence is TGTGCCAGCAGTGAAAGGAGGTTACACTATGGCTACACCTTC.